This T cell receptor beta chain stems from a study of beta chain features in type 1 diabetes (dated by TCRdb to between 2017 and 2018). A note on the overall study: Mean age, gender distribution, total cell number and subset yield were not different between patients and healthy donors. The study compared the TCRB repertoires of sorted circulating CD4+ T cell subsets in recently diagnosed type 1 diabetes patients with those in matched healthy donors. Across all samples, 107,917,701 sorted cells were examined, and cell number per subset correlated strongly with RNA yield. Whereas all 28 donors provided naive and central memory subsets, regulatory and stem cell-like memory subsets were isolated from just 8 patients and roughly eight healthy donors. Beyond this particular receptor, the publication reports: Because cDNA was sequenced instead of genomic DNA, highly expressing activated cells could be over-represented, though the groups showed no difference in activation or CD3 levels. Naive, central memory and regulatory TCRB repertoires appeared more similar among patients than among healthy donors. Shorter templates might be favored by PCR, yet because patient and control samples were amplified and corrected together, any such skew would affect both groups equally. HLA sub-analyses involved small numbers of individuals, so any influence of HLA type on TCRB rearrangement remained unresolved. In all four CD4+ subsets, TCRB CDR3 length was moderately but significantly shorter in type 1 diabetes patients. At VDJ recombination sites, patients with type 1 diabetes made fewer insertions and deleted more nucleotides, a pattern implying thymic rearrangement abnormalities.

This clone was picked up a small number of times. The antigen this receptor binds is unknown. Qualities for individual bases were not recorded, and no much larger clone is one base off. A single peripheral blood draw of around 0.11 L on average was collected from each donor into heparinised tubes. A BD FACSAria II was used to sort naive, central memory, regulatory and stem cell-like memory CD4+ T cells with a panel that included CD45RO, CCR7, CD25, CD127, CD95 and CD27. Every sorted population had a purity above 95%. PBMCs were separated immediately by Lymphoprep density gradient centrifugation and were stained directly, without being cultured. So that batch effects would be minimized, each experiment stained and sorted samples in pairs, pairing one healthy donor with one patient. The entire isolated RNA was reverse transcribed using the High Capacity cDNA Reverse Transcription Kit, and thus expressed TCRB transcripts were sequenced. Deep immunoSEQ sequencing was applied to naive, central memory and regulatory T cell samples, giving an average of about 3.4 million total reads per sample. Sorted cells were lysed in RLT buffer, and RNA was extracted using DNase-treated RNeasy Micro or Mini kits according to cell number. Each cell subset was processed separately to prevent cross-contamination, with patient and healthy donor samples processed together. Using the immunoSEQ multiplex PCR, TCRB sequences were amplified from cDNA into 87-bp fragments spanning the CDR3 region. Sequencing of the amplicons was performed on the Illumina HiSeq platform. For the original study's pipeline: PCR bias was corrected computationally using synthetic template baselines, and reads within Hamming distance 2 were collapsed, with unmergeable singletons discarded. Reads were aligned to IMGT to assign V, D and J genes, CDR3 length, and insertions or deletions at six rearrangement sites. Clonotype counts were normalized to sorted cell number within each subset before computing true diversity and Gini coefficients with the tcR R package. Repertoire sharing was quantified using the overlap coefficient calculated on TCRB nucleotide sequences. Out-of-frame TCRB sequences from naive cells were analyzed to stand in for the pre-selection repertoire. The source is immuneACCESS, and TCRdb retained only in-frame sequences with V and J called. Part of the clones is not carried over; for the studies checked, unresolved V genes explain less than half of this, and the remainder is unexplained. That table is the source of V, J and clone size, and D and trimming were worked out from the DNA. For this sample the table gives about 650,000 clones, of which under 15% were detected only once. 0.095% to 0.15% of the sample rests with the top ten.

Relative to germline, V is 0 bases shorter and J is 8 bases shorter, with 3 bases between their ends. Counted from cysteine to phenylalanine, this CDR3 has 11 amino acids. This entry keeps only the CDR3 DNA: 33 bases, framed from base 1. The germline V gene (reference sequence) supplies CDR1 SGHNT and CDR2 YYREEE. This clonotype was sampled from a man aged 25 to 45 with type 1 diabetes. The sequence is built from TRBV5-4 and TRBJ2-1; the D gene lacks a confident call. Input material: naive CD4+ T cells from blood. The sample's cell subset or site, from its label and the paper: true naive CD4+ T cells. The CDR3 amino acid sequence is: CASSLDYEQFF. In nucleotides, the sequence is TGTGCCAGCAGCTTGGACTATGAGCAGTTCTTC.